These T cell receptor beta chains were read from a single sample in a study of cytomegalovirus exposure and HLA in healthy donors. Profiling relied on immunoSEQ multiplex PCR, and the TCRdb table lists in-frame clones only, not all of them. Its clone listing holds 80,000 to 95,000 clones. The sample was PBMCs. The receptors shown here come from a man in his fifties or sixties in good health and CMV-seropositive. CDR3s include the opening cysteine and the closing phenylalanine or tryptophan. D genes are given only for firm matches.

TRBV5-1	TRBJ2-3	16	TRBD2	CASSLSQREGSDTQYF	TGCGCCAGCAGCTTGTCCCAGCGGGAGGGCAGCGATACGCAGTATTTT
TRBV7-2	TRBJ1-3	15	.	CASSRQVDSGNTIYF	TGTGCCAGCAGCCGCCAGGTGGACTCTGGAAACACCATATATTTT
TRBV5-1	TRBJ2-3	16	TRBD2	CASSWTSGSGADTQYF	TGCGCCAGCAGCTGGACTAGCGGGAGTGGGGCAGATACGCAGTATTTT
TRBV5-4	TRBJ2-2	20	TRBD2	CASSLAFSTSGYANTGELFF	TGTGCCAGCAGCTTGGCCTTTTCGACTAGCGGTTACGCGAACACCGGGGAGCTGTTTTTT
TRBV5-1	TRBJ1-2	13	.	CASSLGSGFGYTF	TGCGCCAGCAGCTTGGGATCGGGGTTTGGCTACACCTTC
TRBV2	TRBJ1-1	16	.	CASSPTGRQGAAEAFF	TGTGCCAGCAGCCCCACCGGGAGGCAGGGAGCCGCTGAAGCTTTCTTT
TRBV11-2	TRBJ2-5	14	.	CASSLGRGGGTQYF	TGTGCCAGCAGCTTAGGCAGGGGCGGAGGGACCCAGTACTTC
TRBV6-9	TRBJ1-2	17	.	CASRPPWIDDGNYGYTF	TGTGCCAGCAGACCACCATGGATCGACGACGGGAACTATGGCTACACCTTC
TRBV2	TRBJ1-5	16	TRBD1	CASSVGTGAPQSPQHF	TGTGCCAGCAGTGTCGGGACAGGGGCCCCCCAGTCGCCCCAGCATTTT
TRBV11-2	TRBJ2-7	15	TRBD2	CASSLDRLAVYEQYF	TGTGCCAGCAGCTTAGATAGACTAGCGGTCTACGAGCAGTACTTC
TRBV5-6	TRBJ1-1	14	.	CASSRGLQNTEAFF	TGTGCCAGCAGCCGGGGACTCCAGAACACTGAAGCTTTCTTT
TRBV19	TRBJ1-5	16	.	CASSISSIVGNQPQHF	TGTGCCAGTAGTATATCAAGCATAGTCGGCAATCAGCCCCAGCATTTT
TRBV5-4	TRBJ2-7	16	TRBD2	CASSTWGSGDTYEQYF	TGTGCCAGCAGCACATGGGGTAGCGGGGATACCTACGAGCAGTACTTC
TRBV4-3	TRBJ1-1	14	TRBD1	CASSQLGQGTEAFF	TGCGCCAGCAGCCAACTAGGACAGGGGACTGAAGCTTTCTTT
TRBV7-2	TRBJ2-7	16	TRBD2	CASSLASGRASFEQYF	TGTGCCAGCAGCTTAGCTAGCGGGAGGGCCAGTTTCGAGCAGTACTTC
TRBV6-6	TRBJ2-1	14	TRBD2	CASSHGTSNNEQFF	TGTGCCAGCAGCCATGGGACTAGCAACAATGAGCAGTTCTTC
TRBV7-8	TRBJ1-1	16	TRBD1	CASSPTKGQKNTEAFF	TGTGCCAGCAGCCCGACAAAGGGACAGAAGAACACTGAAGCTTTCTTT
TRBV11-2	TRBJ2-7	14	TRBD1	CASSPRTGAYEQYF	TGTGCCAGCAGCCCAAGGACAGGGGCCTACGAGCAGTACTTC
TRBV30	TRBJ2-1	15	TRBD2	CAWLNGERENNEQFF	TGTGCCTGGTTAAATGGGGAGCGGGAAAACAATGAGCAGTTCTTC
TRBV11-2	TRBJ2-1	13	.	CASSPDRLNEQFF	TGTGCCAGCAGCCCGGACAGACTTAATGAGCAGTTCTTC
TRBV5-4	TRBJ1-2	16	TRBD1	CASSPGQGESIVGYTF	TGTGCCAGCAGCCCGGGACAGGGTGAGAGTATTGTCGGCTACACCTTC
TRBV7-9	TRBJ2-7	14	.	CASSFSSEGREQYF	TGTGCCAGCAGCTTTAGTTCGGAGGGCCGCGAGCAGTACTTC